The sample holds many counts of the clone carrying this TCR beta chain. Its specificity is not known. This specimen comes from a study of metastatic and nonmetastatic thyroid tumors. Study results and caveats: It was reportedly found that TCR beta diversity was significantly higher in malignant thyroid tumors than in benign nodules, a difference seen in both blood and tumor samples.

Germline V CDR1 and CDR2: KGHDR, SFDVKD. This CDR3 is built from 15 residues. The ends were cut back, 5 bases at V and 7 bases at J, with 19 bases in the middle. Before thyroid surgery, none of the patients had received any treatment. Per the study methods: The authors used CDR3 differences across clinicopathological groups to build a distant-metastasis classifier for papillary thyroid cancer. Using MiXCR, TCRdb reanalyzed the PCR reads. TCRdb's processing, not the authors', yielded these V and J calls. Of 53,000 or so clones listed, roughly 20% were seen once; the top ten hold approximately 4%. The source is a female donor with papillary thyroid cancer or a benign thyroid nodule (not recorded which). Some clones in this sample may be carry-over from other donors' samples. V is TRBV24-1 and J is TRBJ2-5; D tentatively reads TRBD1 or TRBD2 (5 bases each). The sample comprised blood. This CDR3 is CATSASGTPVGTQYF. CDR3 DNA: TGTGCCACCAGTGCCTCCGGGACGCCGGTTGGGACCCAGTACTTC.